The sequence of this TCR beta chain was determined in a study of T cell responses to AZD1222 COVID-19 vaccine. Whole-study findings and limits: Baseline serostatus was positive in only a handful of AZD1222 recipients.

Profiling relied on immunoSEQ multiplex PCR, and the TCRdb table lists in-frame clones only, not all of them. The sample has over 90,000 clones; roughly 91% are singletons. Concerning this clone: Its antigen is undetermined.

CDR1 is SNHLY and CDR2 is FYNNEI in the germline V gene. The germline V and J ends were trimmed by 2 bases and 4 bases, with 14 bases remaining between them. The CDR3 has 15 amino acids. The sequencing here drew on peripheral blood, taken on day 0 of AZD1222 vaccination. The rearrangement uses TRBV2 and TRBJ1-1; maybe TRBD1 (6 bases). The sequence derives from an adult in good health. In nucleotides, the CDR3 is TGTGCCAGCAGTGAACGACAGGTTTTGATCACTGAAGCTTTCTTT. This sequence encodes CASSERQVLITEAFF.